This T cell receptor beta chain was sequenced during a study of regulatory T cells in long-lasting Graves disease. Study-wide points: There was favoring of TRBV28, TRBJ1-2 and TRBJ2-5 in persistent disease. Exclusively peripheral blood, rather than thyroid tissue, was studied.

With iRepertoire HTBI primers and Arm-PCR of CDR3 regions, TCR beta libraries were built. As originally analysed: Identified segments across samples numbered 60 or so TRBV and about 15 TRBJ. Each CDR3 protein gets one entry after TCRdb re-called the multiplex PCR reads with MiXCR. In this record, the V and J calls reflect TCRdb's handling and not the investigators' own analysis. The sample has hundreds of thousands of distinct CDR3 sequences, less than 20% seen once. This CDR3 region has 16 residues. Germline-derived CDR1 and CDR2 are LNHDA and SQIVND (reference sequence). V was clipped by 5 bases and J by 4 bases, with 20 bases between them. Time point reported: persistent/refractory GD, antithyroid drugs over 5 years with positive TRAb. PBMC-derived RNA was used for the TCR library. As concerns this clonotype: Its specificity is unknown.

The TCR sequence derives from a female donor with Graves disease. V gene TRBV19 combines with J gene TRBJ1-2; D gene ambiguous. Here the sequenced sample was peripheral blood mononuclear cells (PBMCs), taken when the disease was refractory, from a patient treated with antithyroid drugs. CDR3 amino acids: CASSLRTPSHFYGYTF. The CDR3 DNA sequence: TGTGCCAGTAGTCTCCGGACCCCCTCCCACTTCTATGGCTACACCTTC.